This T cell receptor beta chain is drawn from a study of blood T cell repertoires in COVID-19. Study context: T cells, B-cell-depleted T cells, or PBMCs provided the cDNA or gDNA that served as material.

Authors' methods: Estimates of nucleated cell counts were drawn from the amplification of reference gene primers. The table came from immunoSEQ multiplex PCR; TCRdb's copy has only in-frame clones and leaves some out. V and J calls plus clone size are reproduced from that table; the DNA served to infer D and trimming. Here the sample spans 150,000 to 200,000 clones, 82% being singletons. The V segment lost 2 bases and the J segment 12 bases; nucleotides outside the gene matches: 24. CDR1 MGHRA and CDR2 YSYEKL come from the germline V gene. This CDR3 spans 19 amino acids. The material sequenced was peripheral blood. The chain uses TRBV4-1 and TRBJ1-3, with 8 bases matching TRBD1. The clonotype comes from a young woman with acute or convalescent COVID-19. In DNA, the CDR3 is TGCGCCAGCAGCCAAATAGGACAGGGCTTAACTTCTTTGGGGTCCGGCATATATTTT. It is translated as CASSQIGQGLTSLGSGIYF.